This T cell receptor (beta chain) was found in a study of T-cell reconstitution after alpha-beta-depleted transplantation in children. Unique molecular identifiers were incorporated during preparation of the TCRbeta library. TCRdb passed the PCR reads through MiXCR, listing each CDR3 protein once. The table lists about 870,000 distinct CDR3 sequences, around 17% of them singletons, with approximately 4.5% in the top ten. Germline-derived CDR1 and CDR2 are MNHEY and SVGAGI. The J segment lost 4 bases and the V segment lost 0 bases, leaving 4 bases of the junction unmatched. The CDR3 totals 16 residues. Overall study results and limits: Roughly two months post-transplant, alpha-beta T cells reportedly originated from several hundred graft clones that had expanded. In some patients, recipient T cells and intrathymic progenitors surviving conditioning explained high day-60 diversity. Fresh T-cell production supplied most of the T-cell counts and diversity seen one year after transplant.

This clonotype occurred a few times. Antigen: not known. This TCR was sampled from a male patient younger than 18 who had a stem cell transplant for acute lymphoblastic leukemia, so the T cells may come from the graft donor. The sample here was PBMCs, mostly from graft donor cells, taken 360 days after TCRalphabeta/CD19-depleted stem cell transplant. This chain links TRBV6-5 with TRBJ2-1; 9 positions agree with TRBD1. CDR3 nucleotide sequence: TGTGCCAGCAGTTACTCCGGGACAGGGTGGTACAATGAGCAGTTCTTC. As protein: CASSYSGTGWYNEQFF.